This T cell receptor (beta chain) was sequenced during a study of T cell clones after liver transplantation. Overall study context: Timepoints were pre-transplant, pre-withdrawal, and after withdrawal was completed or failed. The study's findings and limits: In 5 of 8 subjects, circulating graft-donor-reactive CD4 TCRbeta sequences fell significantly after transplant.

Worth noting for this clone: The target antigen is unknown.

The assay was immunoSEQ multiplex PCR, and TCRdb's table has in-frame clones only and misses some. The repertoire holds roughly 97,000 clones, 82% seen once, with approximately 0.93% in the top ten. Sorting of unstimulated PBMCs yielded separate CD3+CD4+ and CD3+CD8+ fractions. The sequenced sample was CD4+ T cells from blood, obtained before liver transplant. The TCR sequence derives from a human donor who received a liver transplant.

The CDR3: CASRPLTGGRLSGYTF. In DNA, the CDR3 is TGTGCCAGCAGACCTTTAACAGGGGGTCGATTAAGTGGCTACACCTTC. J is TRBJ1-2 and V is TRBV28; 8 nucleotides agree with TRBD1. Losses at the gene ends were 6 bases for V and 7 bases for J; bases not matched to a gene: 16. CDR3 length: 16 residues. Germline lookup yields CDR1 MDHEN and CDR2 SYDVKM.